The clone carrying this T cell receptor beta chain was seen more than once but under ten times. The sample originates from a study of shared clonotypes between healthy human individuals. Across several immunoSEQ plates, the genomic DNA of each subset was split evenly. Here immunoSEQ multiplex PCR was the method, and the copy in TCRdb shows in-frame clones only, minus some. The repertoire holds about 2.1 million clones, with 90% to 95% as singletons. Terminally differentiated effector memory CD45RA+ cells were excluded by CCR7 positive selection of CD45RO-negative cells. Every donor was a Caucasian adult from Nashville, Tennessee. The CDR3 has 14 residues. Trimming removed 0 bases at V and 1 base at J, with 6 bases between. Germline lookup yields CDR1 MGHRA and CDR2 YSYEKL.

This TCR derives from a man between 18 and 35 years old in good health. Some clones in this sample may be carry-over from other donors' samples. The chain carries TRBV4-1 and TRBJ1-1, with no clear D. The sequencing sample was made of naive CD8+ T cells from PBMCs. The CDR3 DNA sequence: TGCGCCAGCAGCCAAGATCCCGGGAACACTGAAGCTTTCTTT. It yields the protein CASSQDPGNTEAFF.